Sequencing of this T cell receptor beta chain was carried out in a study of blood T cell repertoires in COVID-19. Sequenced by immunoSEQ multiplex PCR; TCRdb stores in-frame clones only, minus some. This sample has fewer than 150,000 clones, with approximately 80% found just once. The sequenced sample consisted of PBMCs or T cells enriched from blood (not recorded which). This receptor was identified in a woman younger than 35 who had been exposed to COVID-19.

The DNA of the CDR3 is TGTGCCAGCAGCCGGGGGGCGGGCACTGAAGCTTTCTTT. Encoded protein: CASSRGAGTEAFF. V gene TRBV7-9 combines with J gene TRBJ1-1; the D gene is possibly TRBD1 (6 bases). In germline, CDR1 is SEHNR, CDR2 FQNEAQ (reference sequence). V was pared by 5 bases and J by 4 bases, with 11 bases between. CDR3 size: 13 residues.